This TCR beta chain appears in the sequencing data of a study of long-term antiretroviral therapy in people with HIV. It was version v3.0 of the immunoSEQ assay that was run at survey level. Data came from immunoSEQ multiplex PCR; TCRdb stores just in-frame clones and leaves some out. Among approximately 20,000 clones, 70% to 90% were seen once, and the ten largest hold roughly 6%. Concerning this clone: Antigen: not known.

Study-wide points: Blood draws took place between about 2003 and 2017 and possibly involved older ART regimens.

This CDR3 region has 16 residues. Germline V lookup: CDR1 SQVTM, CDR2 ANQGSEA. V was shortened by 4 bases and J by 6 bases, with 25 bases between the two germline ends. The V and J genes are TRBV29-1 and TRBJ2-7, with TRBD1 as a possible D gene (6 bases). Material: unsorted PBMCs, obtained 0.6 years after starting antiretroviral therapy. The sequence was obtained from a man in his 60s with HIV. The CDR3 reads CSVVLKDRTSIVEQYF. DNA of the CDR3: TGCAGCGTTGTATTGAAGGACAGAACCTCAATTGTCGAGCAGTACTTC.